This is a list of T cell receptor beta chains from one sample in a study of vaccination and CD4 T cells after COVID-19. TCRdb re-analysed the PCR reads in MiXCR, keeping a single row per CDR3 protein. The sample shows about 18,000 distinct CDR3 sequences, approximately 49% of them seen only once. For these TCRs, the target antigens are not known. The sample was CD4+ T cells from blood, cultured in vitro, taken about 7 months after SARS-CoV-2 vaccination. These receptor sequences come from a human donor who had recovered from COVID-19. Each CDR3 is given with its conserved first and last residue. D genes are given only for firm matches. Not all rows give a size; the values are once, few, many and, for expanded clones, a class.

d_gene | j_gene | v_gene | abundance | CDR3aa | CDR3nt
TRBD2 | TRBJ2-1 | TRBV20-1 | NA | CSALLAGGSQTYNEQFF | TGCAGTGCTCTGCTAGCGGGGGGGTCTCAAACCTACAATGAGCAGTTCTTC
TRBD1 | TRBJ1-1 | TRBV20-1 | NA | CSARPGGDTEAFF | TGCAGTGCTCGTCCAGGGGGTGACACTGAAGCTTTCTTT
NA | TRBJ1-2 | TRBV6-1 | NA | CASSDLDSGPVNYGYTF | TGTGCCAGCAGTGACCTTGACAGCGGGCCTGTTAACTATGGCTACACCTTC
TRBD2 | TRBJ2-7 | TRBV20-1 | NA | CSALWVGLGGYEQYF | TGCAGTGCTCTTTGGGTCGGACTAGGAGGGTACGAGCAGTACTTC
NA | TRBJ2-5 | TRBV5-6 | NA | CASSFAGLGKSQYF | TGTGCCAGCAGCTTCGCGGGATTGGGGAAATCCCAGTACTTC
TRBD2 | TRBJ2-7 | TRBV27 | few | CASSLRSNDGGAFYEQYF | TGTGCCAGCAGTTTACGGTCCAACGACGGGGGGGCCTTTTACGAGCAGTACTTC
TRBD1 | TRBJ2-1 | TRBV6-1 | NA | CASRPSQGAYNEQFF | TGTGCCAGCAGACCCTCACAGGGGGCCTACAATGAGCAGTTCTTC
NA | TRBJ2-6 | TRBV7-3 | NA | CASSPGYEGYSGANVLTF | TGTGCCAGCAGCCCCGGTTACGAGGGCTACTCTGGGGCCAACGTCCTGACTTTC
NA | TRBJ1-1 | TRBV2 | NA | CARRTVNTEAFF | TGTGCCCGGAGGACTGTAAACACTGAAGCTTTCTTT
TRBD1 | TRBJ2-7 | TRBV19 | NA | CASTPAATGAYEQYF | TGTGCCAGTACCCCAGCCGCGACAGGGGCCTACGAGCAGTACTTC
TRBD1 | TRBJ2-3 | TRBV7-9 | NA | CASSLDPLRQGRGDTQYF | TGTGCCAGCAGCTTAGACCCCCTAAGACAGGGCCGGGGAGATACGCAGTATTTT
NA | TRBJ2-5 | TRBV7-3 | few | CASSLTPNAEETQYF | TGTGCCAGCAGCTTAACGCCGAACGCCGAGGAGACCCAGTACTTC
NA | TRBJ2-7 | TRBV11-2 | NA | CASSLDLWRGPIEQYF | TGTGCCAGCAGCTTAGATCTGTGGCGGGGGCCCATCGAGCAGTACTTC
NA | TRBJ2-7 | TRBV7-2 | NA | CASSFRYEQYF | TGTGCCAGCAGCTTCCGGTACGAGCAGTACTTC
TRBD1 | TRBJ2-3 | TRBV29-1 | NA | CSGTYRGVTDTQYF | TGCAGCGGCACCTACAGGGGAGTGACAGATACGCAGTATTTT
NA | TRBJ1-2 | TRBV20-1 | NA | CSARAHGQASYGYTF | TGCAGTGCTAGGGCCCATGGGCAGGCCTCCTATGGCTACACCTTC
TRBD1 | TRBJ2-1 | TRBV20-1 | NA | CSARSRRDRYNEQFF | TGCAGTGCTAGATCCCGACGGGACAGATACAATGAGCAGTTCTTC
NA | TRBJ2-5 | TRBV20-1 | few | CSARDFGYQETQYF | TGCAGTGCTAGAGACTTTGGGTACCAAGAGACCCAGTACTTC
NA | TRBJ2-3 | TRBV6-1 | NA | CASSPRTASTDTQYF | TGTGCCAGCAGTCCCCGGACGGCTAGCACAGATACGCAGTATTTT
NA | TRBJ1-1 | TRBV7-8 | few | CASSLRPMNTEAFF | TGTGCCAGCAGCTTAAGACCCATGAACACTGAAGCTTTCTTT
TRBD1 | TRBJ2-5 | TRBV5-4 | NA | CASSLIQGAGETQYF | TGTGCCAGCAGCTTGATACAGGGGGCTGGAGAGACCCAGTACTTC
NA | TRBJ2-1 | TRBV29-1 | NA | CSGGLSRNEQFF | TGCAGCGGAGGACTATCCCGCAATGAGCAGTTCTTC
TRBD2 | TRBJ2-1 | TRBV24-1 | once | CATSDVGRGNNEQFF | TGTGCCACCAGTGATGTCGGGAGGGGTAACAATGAGCAGTTCTTC
TRBD2 | TRBJ2-7 | TRBV10-3 | once | CAISEVASGEDEQYF | TGTGCCATCAGTGAGGTCGCTAGCGGGGAAGACGAGCAGTACTTC
NA | TRBJ1-6 | TRBV5-8 | NA | CASSLGRTNSPLHF | TGTGCCAGCAGCCTAGGACGGACTAATTCACCCCTCCACTTT
NA | TRBJ1-1 | TRBV2 | NA | CASIRGGTEAFF | TGTGCCAGCATACGGGGGGGCACTGAAGCTTTCTTT